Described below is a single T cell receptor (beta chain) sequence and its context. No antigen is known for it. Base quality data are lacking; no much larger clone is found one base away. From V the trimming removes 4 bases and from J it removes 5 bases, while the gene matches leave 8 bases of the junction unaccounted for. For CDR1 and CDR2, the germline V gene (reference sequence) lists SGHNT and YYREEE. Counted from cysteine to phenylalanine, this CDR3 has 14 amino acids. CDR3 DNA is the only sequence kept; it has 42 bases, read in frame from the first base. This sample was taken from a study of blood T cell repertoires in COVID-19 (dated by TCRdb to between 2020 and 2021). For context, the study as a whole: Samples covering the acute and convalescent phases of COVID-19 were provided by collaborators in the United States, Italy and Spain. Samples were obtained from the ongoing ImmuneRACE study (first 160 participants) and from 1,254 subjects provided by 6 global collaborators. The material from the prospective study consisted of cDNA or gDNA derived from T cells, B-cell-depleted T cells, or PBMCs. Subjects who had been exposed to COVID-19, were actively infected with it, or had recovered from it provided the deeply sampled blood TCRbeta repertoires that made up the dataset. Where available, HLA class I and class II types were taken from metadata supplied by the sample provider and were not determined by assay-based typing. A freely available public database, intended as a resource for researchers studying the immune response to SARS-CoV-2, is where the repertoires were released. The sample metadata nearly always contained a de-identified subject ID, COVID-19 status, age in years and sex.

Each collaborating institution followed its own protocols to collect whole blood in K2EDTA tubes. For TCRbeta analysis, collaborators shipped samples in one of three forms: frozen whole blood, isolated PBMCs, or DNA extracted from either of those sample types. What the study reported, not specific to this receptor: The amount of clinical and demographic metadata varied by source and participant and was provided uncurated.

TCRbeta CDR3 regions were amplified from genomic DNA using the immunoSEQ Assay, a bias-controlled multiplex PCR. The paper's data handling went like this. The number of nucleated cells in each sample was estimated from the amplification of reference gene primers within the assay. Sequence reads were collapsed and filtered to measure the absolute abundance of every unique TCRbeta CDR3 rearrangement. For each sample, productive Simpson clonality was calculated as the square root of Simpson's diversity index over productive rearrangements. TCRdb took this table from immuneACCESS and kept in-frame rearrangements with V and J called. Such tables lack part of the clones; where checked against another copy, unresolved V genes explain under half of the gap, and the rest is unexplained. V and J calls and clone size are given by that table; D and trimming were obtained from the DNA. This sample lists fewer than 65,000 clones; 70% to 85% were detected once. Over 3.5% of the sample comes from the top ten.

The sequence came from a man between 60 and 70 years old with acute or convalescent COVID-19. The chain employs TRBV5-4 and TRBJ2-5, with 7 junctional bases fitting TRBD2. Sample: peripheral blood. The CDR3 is CASSVPSGGETQYF. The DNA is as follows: TGTGCCAGCAGCGTACCTAGCGGTGGGGAGACCCAGTACTTC.